What follows are 6 T cell receptor beta chains derived from one specimen sequenced in a study of neurological immune-mediated disorders. TCRdb recomputed calls from the 5' RACE reads with MiXCR, one row per CDR3 protein. The sample holds over 35,000 distinct CDR3 sequences; 12% are singletons and the top ten take over 1%. Specimen: PBMCs. Receptors originate from a female donor in good health.

Note on this clonotype: This may arise from a read error, as a much more abundant clone is one base away. J is TRBJ2-7 and V is TRBV7-9; D is undetermined. From germline, CDR1 is SEHNR and CDR2 FQNEAQ (reference sequence). The CDR3 is 18 amino acids. Trimming left V 1 base short and J 2 bases short, with 21 bases between. CDR3 protein: CASSLGLFGQCRPYEQYF. CDR3 nucleotides: TGTGCCAGCAGCTTAGGGTTATTCGGGCAGTGCCGCCCCTACGAGCAGTACTTC.

This clonotype was detected many times. This chain connects TRBV5-1 to TRBJ1-2; D perhaps matches TRBD1 (5 bases). The germline V and J ends were trimmed by 0 bases and 6 bases, with 15 bases remaining between them. Germline V gene data show CDR1 as SGHRS and CDR2 as YFSETQ. The CDR3 covers 15 residues. The CDR3 nucleotides read TGCGCCAGCAGCTTGGAGGCTGGCGGGGGTCATGGCTACACCTTC. Translated, it gives CASSLEAGGGHGYTF.

Many counts were recorded for this clonotype. The chain recombines TRBV20-1 with TRBJ1-6; 12 bases are shared with TRBD1. V trimming: 6 bases; J trimming: 6 bases; junction bases outside the gene matches: 9. The CDR3 totals 16 residues. In germline, CDR1 is DFQATT, CDR2 SNEGSKA (reference sequence). CDR3 protein: CSARGQGAFSNSPLHF. CDR3 nucleotide sequence: TGCAGTGCCAGGGGACAGGGGGCTTTTAGTAATTCACCCCTCCACTTT.

This clonotype was picked up many times. This chain joins TRBV19 and TRBJ1-5, with D unresolved. CDR1 is LNHDA, CDR2 SQIVND, per germline (reference sequence). V was cut by 0 bases and J by 4 bases, with 4 bases left in between. The CDR3 is 13 residues long. The DNA of the CDR3 is TGTGCCAGTAGTATAGAACTAAATCAGCCCCAGCATTTT. Translated: CASSIELNQPQHF. The variable domain in full, completed from reference TRBV19 and TRBJ1-5, reads DGGITQSPKYLFRKEGQNVTLSCEQNLNHDAMYWYRQDPGQGLRLIYYSQIVNDFQKGDIAEGYSVSREKKESFPLTVTSAQKNPTAFYLCASSIELNQPQHFGDGTRLSIL.

This clonotype was recorded at least ten times. The rearrangement joins TRBV15 to TRBJ1-2; the match to TRBD1 covers 8 bases. Trimming cost V 1 base and J 4 bases; bases outside gene matches: 17. Per germline, CDR1 LNHNV and CDR2 YYDKDF (reference sequence). The CDR3 consists of 19 residues. CDR3 nucleotides: TGTGCCACCAGCAGAGCACTTTTTCCCCTTGGACAGGGTGTCTATGGCTACACCTTC. This gives the protein CATSRALFPLGQGVYGYTF.

Ten or more counts support this clonotype. The chain joins TRBV5-4 to TRBJ2-3; 8 nucleotides agree with TRBD1. V lost 4 bases and J lost 2; bases outside the gene matches: 6. The germline CDR1 and CDR2 sequences are SGHNT and YYREEE (reference sequence). This CDR3 has 15 amino acids. CDR3 amino acids: CASSGGQEPTDTQYF. The CDR3, as DNA: TGTGCCAGCAGCGGGGGACAGGAACCCACAGATACGCAGTATTTT.